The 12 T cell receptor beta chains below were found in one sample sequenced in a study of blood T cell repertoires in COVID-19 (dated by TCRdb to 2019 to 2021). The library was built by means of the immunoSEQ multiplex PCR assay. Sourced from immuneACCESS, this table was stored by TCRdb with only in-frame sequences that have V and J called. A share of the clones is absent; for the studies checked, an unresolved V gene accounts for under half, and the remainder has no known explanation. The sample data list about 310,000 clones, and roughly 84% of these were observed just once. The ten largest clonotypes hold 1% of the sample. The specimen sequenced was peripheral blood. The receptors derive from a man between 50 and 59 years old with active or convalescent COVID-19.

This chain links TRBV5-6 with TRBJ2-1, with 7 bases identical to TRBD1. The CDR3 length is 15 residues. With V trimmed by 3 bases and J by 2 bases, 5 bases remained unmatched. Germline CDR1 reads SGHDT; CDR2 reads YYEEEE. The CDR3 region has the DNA TGTGCCAGCAGCTCTGGACAGGACGCCTACAATGAGCAGTTCTTC. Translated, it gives CASSSGQDAYNEQFF.

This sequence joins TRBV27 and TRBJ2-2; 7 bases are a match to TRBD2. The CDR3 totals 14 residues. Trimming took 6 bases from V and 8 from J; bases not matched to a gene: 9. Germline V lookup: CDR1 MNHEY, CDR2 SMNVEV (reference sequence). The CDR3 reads CASSPWGGGGELFF. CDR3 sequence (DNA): TGTGCCAGCAGCCCCTGGGGGGGAGGAGGGGAGCTGTTTTTT.

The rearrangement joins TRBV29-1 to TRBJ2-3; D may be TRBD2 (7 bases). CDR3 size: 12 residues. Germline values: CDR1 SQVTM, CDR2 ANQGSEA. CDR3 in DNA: TGCATGGGGAGGGGGAGAAGGGATACGCAGTATTTT. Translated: CMGRGRRDTQYF.

The CDR3 nucleotides are TGTGCCAGCAGTAAGCGGTACGCGAACACCGGGGAGCTGTTTTTT. Protein sequence: CASSKRYANTGELFF. The V and J genes are TRBV2 and TRBJ2-2, with D perhaps TRBD2 (5 bases). Trimming took 5 bases from V and 0 from J, leaving 10 bases between them. Germline values: CDR1 SNHLY, CDR2 FYNNEI. CDR3 length: 15 residues.

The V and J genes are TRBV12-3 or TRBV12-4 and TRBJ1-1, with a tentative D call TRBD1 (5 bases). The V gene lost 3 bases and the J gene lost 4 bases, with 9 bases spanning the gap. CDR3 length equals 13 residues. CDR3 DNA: TGTGCCAGCAGTTTGGGGCATGGCACTGAAGCTTTCTTT. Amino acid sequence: CASSLGHGTEAFF.

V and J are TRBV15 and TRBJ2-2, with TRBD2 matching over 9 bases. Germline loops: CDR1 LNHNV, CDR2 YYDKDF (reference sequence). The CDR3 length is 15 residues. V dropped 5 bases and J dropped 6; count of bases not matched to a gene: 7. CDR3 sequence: CATSARGGAPGELFF. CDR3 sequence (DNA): TGTGCCACCAGCGCTCGCGGGGGGGCCCCCGGGGAGCTGTTTTTT.

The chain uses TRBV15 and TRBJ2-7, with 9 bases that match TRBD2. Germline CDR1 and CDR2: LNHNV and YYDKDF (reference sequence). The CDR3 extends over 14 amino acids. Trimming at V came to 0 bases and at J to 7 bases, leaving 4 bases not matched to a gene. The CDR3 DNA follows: TGTGCCACCAGCAGAGATGTAAGCGGGAGGGAGCAGTACTTC. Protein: CATSRDVSGREQYF. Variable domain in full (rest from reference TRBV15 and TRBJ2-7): DAMVIQNPRYQVTQFGKPVTLSCSQTLNHNVMYWYQQKSSQAPKLLFHYYDKDFNNEADTPDNFQSRRPNTSFCFLDIRSPGLGDTAMYLCATSRDVSGREQYFGPGTRLTVT.

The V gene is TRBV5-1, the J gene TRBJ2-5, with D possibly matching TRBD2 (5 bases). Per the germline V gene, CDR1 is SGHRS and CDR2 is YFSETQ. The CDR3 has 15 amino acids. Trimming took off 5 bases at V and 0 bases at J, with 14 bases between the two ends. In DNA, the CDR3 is TGCGCCAGCAGTTCGAACGAGGGTTACCAAGAGACCCAGTACTTC. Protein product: CASSSNEGYQETQYF.

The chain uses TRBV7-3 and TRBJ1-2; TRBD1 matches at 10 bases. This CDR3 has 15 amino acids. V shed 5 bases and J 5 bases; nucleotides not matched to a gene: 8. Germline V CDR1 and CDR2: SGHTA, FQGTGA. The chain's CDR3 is CASSPGQGDLYGYTF. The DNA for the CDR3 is TGTGCCAGCAGCCCCGGACAGGGGGATCTTTATGGCTACACCTTC.

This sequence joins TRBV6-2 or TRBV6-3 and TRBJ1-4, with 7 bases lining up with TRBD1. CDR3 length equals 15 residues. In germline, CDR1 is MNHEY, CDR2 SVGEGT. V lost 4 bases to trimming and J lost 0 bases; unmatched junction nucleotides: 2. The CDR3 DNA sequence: TGTGCCAGCAGTTCAGGGGGAGCAACTAATGAAAAACTGTTTTTT. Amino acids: CASSSGGATNEKLFF.

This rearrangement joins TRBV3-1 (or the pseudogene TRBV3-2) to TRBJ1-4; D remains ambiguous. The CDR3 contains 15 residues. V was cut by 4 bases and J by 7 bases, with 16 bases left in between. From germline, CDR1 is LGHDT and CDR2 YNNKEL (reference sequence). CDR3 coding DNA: TGTGCCAGCAGCCCGTCAGTCGGGAGGAGTGAAAAACTGTTTTTT. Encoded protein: CASSPSVGRSEKLFF.

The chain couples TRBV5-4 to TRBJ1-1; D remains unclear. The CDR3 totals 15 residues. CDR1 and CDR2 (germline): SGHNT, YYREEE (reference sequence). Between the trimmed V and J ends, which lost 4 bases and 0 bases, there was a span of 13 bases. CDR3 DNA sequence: TGTGCCAGCAGCCCACAGAGCAACATGAACACTGAAGCTTTCTTT. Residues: CASSPQSNMNTEAFF. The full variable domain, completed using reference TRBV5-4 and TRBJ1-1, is ETGVTQSPTHLIKTRGQQVTLRCSSQSGHNTVSWYQQALGQGPQFIFQYYREEENGRGNFPPRFSGLQFPNYSSELNVNALELDDSALYLCASSPQSNMNTEAFFGQGTRLTVV.